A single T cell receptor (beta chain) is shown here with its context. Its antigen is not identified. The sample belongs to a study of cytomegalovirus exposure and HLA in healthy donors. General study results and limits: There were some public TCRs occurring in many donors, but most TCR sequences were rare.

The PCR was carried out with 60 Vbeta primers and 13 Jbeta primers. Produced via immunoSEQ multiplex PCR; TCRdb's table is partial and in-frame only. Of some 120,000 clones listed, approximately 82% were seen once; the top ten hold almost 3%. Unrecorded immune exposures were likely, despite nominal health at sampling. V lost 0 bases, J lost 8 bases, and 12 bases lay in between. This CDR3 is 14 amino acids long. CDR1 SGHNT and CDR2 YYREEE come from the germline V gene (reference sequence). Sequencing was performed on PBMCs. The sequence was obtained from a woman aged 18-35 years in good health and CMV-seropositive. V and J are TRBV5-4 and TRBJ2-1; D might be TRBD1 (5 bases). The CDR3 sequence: CASSLGSGSDEQFF. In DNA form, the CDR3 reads TGTGCCAGCAGCTTGGGGTCAGGGTCGGATGAGCAGTTCTTC.